This TCR beta chain came from a study of T cells in tumors after PD-1 blockade. As for the study in general: No patient had prior checkpoint blockade, systemic immunosuppression, or radiotherapy within 4 weeks. Daily vismodegib 150 mg continued in a subset of anti-PD-1-treated patients. On average, peripheral blood gave approximately 120,000 TCR templates and some 37,000 unique clonotypes.

This CDR3 has 14 amino acids. Trimming left V 0 bases short and J 11 bases short, with 16 bases between. CDR1 and CDR2 (germline): MNHNS, SASEGT. Template: tumor biopsy or peripheral blood genomic DNA, about 550-6,500 ng per sample. Sequenced by immunoSEQ multiplex PCR; TCRdb stores in-frame clones only, minus some. The sample contains about 59,000 clones, about four fifths of which appear only once. Sequenced here: PBMCs, sampled before anti-PD-1 treatment. This receptor was taken from a human donor with basal cell carcinoma. The rearrangement links TRBV6-1 to TRBJ1-1, with D perhaps TRBD1 (6 bases). CDR3 DNA sequence: TGTGCCAGCAGTGAAGCCTGGCAGGGGAATTTGGCTTTCTTT. It translates to CASSEAWQGNLAFF.